The sequence of this T cell receptor beta chain was determined in a study of blood T cell repertoires in COVID-19. Profiled with immunoSEQ multiplex PCR; TCRdb holds only in-frame clones, not every one. The sample carries about 370,000 clones, nearly 90% recorded once. J was trimmed by 4 bases and V by 3 bases; bases with no gene match: 4. CDR1 and CDR2 (germline): SGHTA, FQGNSA. CDR3 size: 15 residues. The sequence derives from a man younger than 35 with active or convalescent COVID-19. The rearrangement joins TRBV7-2 to TRBJ1-5; TRBD1 matches at 9 bases. The sample taken for sequencing was peripheral blood. CDR3 bases: TGTGCCAGCAGCTTTTCCGGGACAGGGAATCAGCCCCAGCATTTT. The encoded protein is CASSFSGTGNQPQHF.